These 20 T cell receptor beta chains were sequenced from one sample in a study of T-cell reconstitution after alpha-beta-depleted transplantation in children. The TCRbeta library was prepared with unique molecular identifiers. TCRdb redid the calling of the PCR reads with MiXCR, one entry per CDR3 protein. Among approximately 350,000 distinct CDR3 sequences listed, 10% to 15% were seen once. Here the sequenced sample was PBMCs, taken from the stem cell graft. Every receptor here comes from a human donor who donated a stem cell graft to a child with Fanconi anemia.

The count of this clonotype is one. This chain links TRBV2 with TRBJ1-4; D not certain. CDR3 length: 12 amino acids. Per germline, CDR1 SNHLY and CDR2 FYNNEI. The V end lost 6 bases, the J end lost 13 bases, and 15 bases lay between the germline ends. This chain's CDR3 is CASRTFVSGLFF. In nucleotides, the CDR3 is TGTGCCAGCAGAACTTTCGTATCAGGACTGTTTTTT.

In this sample, this clonotype turned up many times. The gene calls are TRBV4-2 and TRBJ2-3, with unresolved D. The CDR3 is made up of 15 amino acids. V dropped 4 bases and J dropped 0 bases, with 11 bases sitting between them. Germline V lookup: CDR1 LGHNA, CDR2 YNFKEQ. CDR3 region: CASSPTSSSTDTQYF. CDR3 DNA: TGTGCCAGCAGCCCAACTTCCTCTAGCACAGATACGCAGTATTTT.

The genes are TRBV20-1 and TRBJ1-1, with a weak D call TRBD1 (5 bases). CDR3 length: 15 amino acids. CDR1 DFQATT and CDR2 SNEGSKA come from the germline V gene (reference sequence). Trimming pared 4 bases from V and 3 bases from J, leaving 18 bases between. CDR3: CSATRDSSGYTEAFF. CDR3 in DNA: TGCAGTGCTACCCGGGACTCCTCCGGATACACTGAAGCTTTCTTT.

This clonotype was seen many times. This chain connects TRBV7-9 to TRBJ2-3; D remains unclear. V was clipped by 3 bases and J by 2 bases, with 3 bases between them. There are 12 residues in the CDR3. CDR1 is SEHNR and CDR2 is FQNEAQ in the germline V gene (reference sequence). CDR3 in DNA: TGTGCCAGCAGCTTCCACACAGATACGCAGTATTTT. This codes for CASSFHTDTQYF.

V is TRBV29-1 and J is TRBJ1-4, with 7 bases fitting TRBD1. V shed 7 bases, J shed 6 bases, and the junction held 14 bases outside the gene matches. This CDR3 spans 15 amino acids. Germline V gene data show CDR1 as SQVTM and CDR2 as ANQGSEA. Here the CDR3 reads CSAKRSQGGDEKLFF. The CDR3 DNA follows: TGCAGCGCCAAGAGGTCCCAGGGGGGGGATGAAAAACTGTTTTTT.

This clonotype was found a few times. The V call is TRBV6-2 or TRBV6-3, the J call TRBJ1-5, with D unresolved. Germline V gene sequence: CDR1 MNHEY, CDR2 SVGEGT. Deletions cut 10 bases from V and 0 bases from J, with 10 bases between. The CDR3 has 13 amino acids. DNA for the CDR3: TGTGCCATCTCGATCCTTAGCAATCAGCCCCAGCATTTT. Its protein is CAISILSNQPQHF.

This clonotype was found a few times. This chain connects TRBV20-1 to TRBJ1-2; D uncertain. V was pared by 3 bases and J by 0 bases, with 11 bases between. The germline V gene has CDR1 DFQATT and CDR2 SNEGSKA (reference sequence). This CDR3 contains 14 residues. The CDR3 region has the DNA TGCAGTGCTAGCTCTCGCCGAGCTAACTATGGCTACACCTTC. Amino acids: CSASSRRANYGYTF.

This clonotype was counted between two and nine times. The V gene is TRBV7-2, the J gene TRBJ2-1; 9 nucleotides align to TRBD1. Germline CDR1 SGHTA, CDR2 FQGNSA. V lost 3 bases and J lost 6; bases outside the gene matches: 6. The CDR3 length is 15 residues. In nucleotides, the CDR3 is TGTGCCAGCAGCTTTGGGACAGGGCTTGGCAATGAGCAGTTCTTC. It codes for CASSFGTGLGNEQFF. The full variable domain, in which reference TRBV7-2 and TRBJ2-1 provide the parts outside the CDR3, is GAGVSQSPSNKVTEKGKDVELRCDPISGHTALYWYRQSLGQGLEFLIYFQGNSAPDKSGLPSDRFSAERTGGSVSTLTIQRTQQEDSAVYLCASSFGTGLGNEQFFGPGTRLTVL.

This clonotype was seen more than once but under ten times. V gene TRBV5-4 combines with J gene TRBJ2-3; 8 bases agree with TRBD1. V lost 3 bases and J lost 2; bases outside the gene matches: 8. The CDR3 runs to 16 residues. From germline, CDR1 is SGHNT and CDR2 YYREEE (reference sequence). The CDR3 reads CASSSGTGIFTDTQYF. CDR3 DNA: TGTGCCAGCAGCTCCGGGACAGGAATCTTCACAGATACGCAGTATTTT.

This clonotype has a handful of counts. V and J are TRBV7-9 and TRBJ2-1; tentatively, D is TRBD1 or TRBD2 (5 bases each). The germline V and J ends were trimmed by 3 bases and 7 bases, with 16 bases remaining between them. This CDR3 has 15 amino acids. CDR1 and CDR2 (germline): SEHNR, FQNEAQ (reference sequence). CDR3 nucleotides: TGTGCCAGCAGCTTCGGAGCAGCCTGGGGGAATGAGCAGTTCTTC. Residues: CASSFGAAWGNEQFF.

V usage is TRBV5-1 and J usage is TRBJ2-1; possible D gene TRBD2, 5 bases. This CDR3 region has 13 residues. Looked up from germline, CDR1 is SGHRS and CDR2 is YFSETQ. V lost 0 bases and J lost 8, with 9 bases in between. CDR3: CASSLDLAHEQFF. The CDR3 DNA reads as TGCGCCAGCAGCTTGGATCTAGCCCATGAGCAGTTCTTC.

This clonotype has only a few counts. This chain uses TRBV7-2 with TRBJ2-1; 10 nucleotides match TRBD1. The CDR3 runs to 17 residues. The V and J ends lost 1 base and 8 bases, in that order; junction bases with no gene match: 11. Germline V gene lookup returns CDR1 SGHTA and CDR2 FQGNSA. The CDR3 protein is CASSLVRATTGGYEQFF. CDR3 nucleotides: TGTGCCAGCAGCTTAGTGCGGGCCACGACAGGGGGCTATGAGCAGTTCTTC.

This clonotype has only a few counts. The J gene is TRBJ1-1, the V gene TRBV7-3; D uncertain. Germline V gene data show CDR1 as SGHTA and CDR2 as FQGTGA. CDR3 length equals 13 residues. V was pared by 1 base and J by 3 bases, with 6 bases between. The CDR3 reads CASSLSFHTEAFF. The CDR3 bases are TGTGCCAGCAGCTTAAGTTTCCACACTGAAGCTTTCTTT.

This clonotype has a count of ten or more. V and J are TRBV2 and TRBJ2-7, with D unclear. CDR3 length equals 11 residues. Germline values: CDR1 SNHLY, CDR2 FYNNEI. The ends were cut back, 5 bases at V and 2 bases at J, with 4 bases in the middle. DNA of the CDR3: TGTGCCAGCAGTCGAACCTACGAGCAGTACTTC. Translating gives CASSRTYEQYF.

The rearrangement uses TRBV4-3 and TRBJ1-2; possible D gene TRBD1, 6 bases. Trimming left V 2 bases short and J 7 bases short, with 17 bases between. The V gene's germline CDR1 is LGHNA and CDR2 YSLEER. The CDR3 covers 15 residues. CDR3 coding DNA: TGCGCCAGCAGCCAAAAACAGGGTTTGGATTTTGGCTACACCTTC. Its translation is CASSQKQGLDFGYTF.

This clonotype was seen more than once but under ten times. The chain employs TRBV9 and TRBJ2-1, with TRBD2 matching over 10 bases. This CDR3 has 14 amino acids. The germline V gene encodes CDR1 SGDLS and CDR2 YYNGEE. J gave up 10 bases and V 1 base, and 5 bases lay outside the gene matches. DNA for the CDR3: TGTGCCAGCAGCGTAAGCGGGGGGGCAGGAGAGCAGTTCTTC. It encodes CASSVSGGAGEQFF.

Concerning this clonotype itself: A much more abundant neighbour one base away suggests this may be a read error. This chain connects TRBV12-3 or TRBV12-4 to TRBJ2-5; D not certain. This CDR3 is built from 12 residues. The chain's CDR3 is CASSVYQETQCF. In DNA, the CDR3 is TGTGCCAGCAGTGTGTACCAAGAGACCCAGTGCTTC.

A few counts support this clonotype. The gene calls are TRBV6-6 and TRBJ2-2; D is perhaps TRBD2 (6 bases). Trimming cost V 10 bases and J 6 bases, with 9 bases left between them. The CDR3 spans 11 residues. CDR1 and CDR2 from the germline V gene are MNHNY and SVGAGI (reference sequence). CDR3 sequence: CATSGAGELFF. CDR3 in DNA: TGTGCCACCTCGGGGGCCGGGGAGCTGTTTTTT.

This chain connects TRBV5-1 to TRBJ2-7, with TRBD1 matching over 10 bases. CDR3 length: 14 amino acids. Germline V gives CDR1 SGHRS, CDR2 YFSETQ. V dropped 5 bases and J dropped 6; count of bases not matched to a gene: 8. CDR3 sequence: CASRAGTGASEQYF. The CDR3, as DNA: TGCGCCAGCAGGGCCGGGACAGGGGCGAGCGAGCAGTACTTC.

The chain couples TRBV5-1 to TRBJ1-1; 8 nucleotides align to TRBD1. Losses at the gene ends were 0 bases for V and 11 bases for J; bases not matched to a gene: 6. Germline CDR1 reads SGHRS; CDR2 reads YFSETQ. This CDR3 has 13 amino acids. In nucleotides, the CDR3 is TGCGCCAGCAGCTTGGAACAGGGGGATCCGGCTTTCTTT. This translates into CASSLEQGDPAFF.